The T cell receptor beta chain under discussion was sequenced for a study of blood T cells in healthy people across ages. The table lists this clonotype with a few counts. The second PCR ran roughly 6 to 12 cycles with a sample-barcoded 5' primer and J-beta primers. TCRdb itself ran the 5' RACE reads through MiXCR, one entry per CDR3 protein. Of hundreds of thousands of distinct CDR3 sequences listed, around two fifths are singletons. Looked up from germline, CDR1 is MNHEY and CDR2 is SMNVEV (reference sequence). Trimming pared 5 bases from V and 4 bases from J, leaving 17 bases between. This CDR3 is built from 15 residues.

This chain joins TRBV27 and TRBJ2-5; D might be TRBD2 (6 bases). The TCR sequence derives from a man in his sixties in good health. The sequenced sample consisted of blood. The CDR3 DNA reads as TGTGCCAGCAGTGGGGGGATGGAGGTGGGAGAGACCCAGTACTTC. Translating gives CASSGGMEVGETQYF.